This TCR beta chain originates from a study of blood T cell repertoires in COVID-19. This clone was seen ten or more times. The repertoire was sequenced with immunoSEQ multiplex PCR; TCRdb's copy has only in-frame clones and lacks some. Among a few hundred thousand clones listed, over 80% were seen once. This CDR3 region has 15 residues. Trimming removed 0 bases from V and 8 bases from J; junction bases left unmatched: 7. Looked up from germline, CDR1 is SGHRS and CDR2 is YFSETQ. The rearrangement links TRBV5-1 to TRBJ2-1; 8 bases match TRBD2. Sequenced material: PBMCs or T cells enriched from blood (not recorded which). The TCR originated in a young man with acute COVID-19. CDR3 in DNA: TGCGCCAGCAGCTTGGACTTAGCGGGAAAAGATGAGCAGTTCTTC. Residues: CASSLDLAGKDEQFF.